Listed here are 30 T cell receptor beta chains from one sample, sequenced in a study of blood T cells in healthy people across ages (dated by TCRdb to between 2014 and 2016). Library construction relied on 5' RACE. Data came from an Illumina HiSeq 2500. The second PCR ran for roughly 7 to 11 cycles and used a J-beta primer mix along with a sample-barcoded 5' primer. The public reads were reanalyzed by TCRdb: fastp trimming at Q25, MiXCR alignment, in-frame beta chains only. Each record represents a unique CDR3 protein, reported with the most common genes and DNA among its rows. Here the sample has 1.5 million to 2 million distinct CDR3 sequences; roughly 32% occur a single time. Together, the top ten hold roughly 12% of the sample. The sample comprised blood. These receptors all come from a woman in her twenties or thirties in good health.

Many counts were recorded for this clonotype. This chain uses TRBV5-5 with TRBJ2-1; D unresolved. The germline gives CDR1 SGHKS, CDR2 YYEKEE (reference sequence). The CDR3 is 16 residues long. The V and J ends lost 5 bases and 5 bases respectively, with 20 bases between them. As DNA, the CDR3 is TGTGCCAGCAGGCGGACGGCCGTAAAAACCGACAATGAGCAGTTCTTC. This sequence encodes CASRRTAVKTDNEQFF.

The table lists this clonotype with a few counts. The chain carries TRBV27 and TRBJ1-2; D remains unclear. CDR3 length: 14 amino acids. Germline V CDR1 and CDR2: MNHEY, SMNVEV (reference sequence). Trimming removed 0 bases from V and 7 bases from J, with 12 bases in between. The CDR3: CASSLSPGPSGYTF. The CDR3, as DNA: TGTGCCAGCAGTTTATCGCCAGGCCCTTCTGGCTACACCTTC.

J is TRBJ2-1 and V is TRBV20-1; 13 nucleotides align to TRBD2. This CDR3 has 16 residues. Germline assignment: CDR1 DFQATT and CDR2 SNEGSKA (reference sequence). The V gene end was trimmed by 0 bases and the J gene end by 6 bases; junction bases not matched to a gene: 5. CDR3 sequence: CSARDTSGRAGNEQFF. DNA for the CDR3: TGCAGTGCTAGAGACACTAGCGGGAGGGCGGGCAATGAGCAGTTCTTC.

This clonotype was found a few times. The rearrangement uses TRBV4-2 and TRBJ2-7; no clear D gene. The CDR3 is made up of 14 amino acids. V was shortened by 4 bases and J by 2 bases, with 12 bases between the two germline ends. Germline CDR1 reads LGHNA; CDR2 reads YNFKEQ. CDR3 region: CASSRLAETYEQYF. The CDR3 DNA reads as TGTGCCAGCAGCCGATTGGCGGAGACCTACGAGCAGTACTTC.

This chain links TRBV7-9 with TRBJ2-5; TRBD2 matches at 7 bases. CDR3 size: 13 residues. Germline CDR1 reads SEHNR; CDR2 reads FQNEAQ (reference sequence). The V and J ends lost 6 bases and 8 bases, in that order; junction bases with no gene match: 9. The CDR3 region has the DNA TGTGCCAGCAGTACGACTAGCCAGAACACCCAGTACTTC. It translates to CASSTTSQNTQYF.

About this clonotype itself: The junction departs from germline at one end; a sequencing error may be responsible. The chain recombines TRBV10-3 with TRBJ2-7, with D possibly TRBD1 on 5 matching bases. The DNA end favors TRBJ2-5, so the J call may be wrong. The length of the CDR3 is 13 residues. From germline, CDR1 is ENHRY and CDR2 SYGVKD. CDR3 DNA sequence: TGTGCCACCAGTGATGGGGCCCCAGAGACCCAGTACTTC. Residues: CATSDGAPETQYF.

In its sample, this clonotype was seen once. The V and J genes are TRBV28 and TRBJ1-2; a weak D match, TRBD1 (6 bases). Looked up from germline, CDR1 is MDHEN and CDR2 is SYDVKM. Trimming took 1 base from V and 4 from J, leaving 16 bases between them. The CDR3 spans 16 residues. CDR3 protein: CASSLYGTRETYGYTF. CDR3 nucleotides: TGTGCCAGCAGTTTATACGGGACACGAGAGACCTATGGCTACACCTTC.

This clonotype showed up just a few times. The rearrangement joins TRBV11-2 to TRBJ2-3, with 8 bases that match TRBD2. Trimming removed 1 base from V and 7 bases from J; junction bases left unmatched: 7. Germline V CDR1 and CDR2: SGHAT, FQNNGV. The CDR3 contains 15 residues. The CDR3 nucleotides read TGTGCCAGCAGCTTAGCCGGGACTAGAATCAATACGCAGTATTTT. Amino acid sequence: CASSLAGTRINTQYF.

With respect to this clonotype: This may arise from a read error, as a much more abundant clone is one base away. J is TRBJ2-1 and V is TRBV28; TRBD1 aligns across 8 bases. The CDR3 covers 14 residues. Germline-derived CDR1 and CDR2 are MDHEN and SYDVKM. CDR3 nucleotide sequence: TGTGCCAGCAGTTTCAGGACAGGGTACAATAAGCAGTTCTTC. Translating gives CASSFRTGYNKQFF.

This rearrangement joins TRBV6-1 to TRBJ1-2; a possible D gene is TRBD1 (6 bases). Germline values: CDR1 MNHNS, CDR2 SASEGT. The CDR3 sequence is 15 residues long. The ends were cut back, 4 bases at V and 0 bases at J, with 12 bases in the middle. CDR3 bases: TGTGCCAGCAGTGTAGAATGGACAGCTAACTATGGCTACACCTTC. It is translated as CASSVEWTANYGYTF.

Turning to this clonotype: At one boundary the junction diverges from the germline segment, which might be a read error. This chain joins TRBV20-1 and TRBJ2-7, with D possibly being TRBD1 or TRBD2 (5 bases each). Germline lookup yields CDR1 DFQATT and CDR2 SNEGSKA (reference sequence). The CDR3 has 13 amino acids. CDR3: CSAITGATDERYF. CDR3 DNA: TGCAGCGCTATAACCGGGGCAACGGACGAGCGGTACTTC.

This clonotype was seen a handful of times. This chain joins TRBV6-2 or TRBV6-3 and TRBJ2-3; unclear D gene. Germline values: CDR1 MNHEY, CDR2 SVGEGT. With 5 bases removed from V and 6 bases from J, the gap between germline ends came to 12 bases. This CDR3 spans 13 amino acids. The CDR3 sequence: CASSPLSRDTQYF. The CDR3 nucleotides read TGTGCCAGCAGTCCCCTCTCGCGGGATACGCAGTATTTT.

The V call is TRBV6-5, the J call TRBJ2-1; 7 bases are a match to TRBD2. Germline lookup yields CDR1 MNHEY and CDR2 SVGAGI. This CDR3 has 16 residues. Trimming removed 0 bases from V and 1 base from J; junction bases left unmatched: 3. The CDR3 protein is CASSYSRGGSYNEQFF. The CDR3 bases are TGTGCCAGCAGTTACTCGCGCGGGGGATCCTACAATGAGCAGTTCTTC.

The chain joins TRBV20-1 to TRBJ1-2, with 8 bases fitting TRBD1. Germline-derived CDR1 and CDR2 are DFQATT and SNEGSKA (reference sequence). Trimming cost V 0 bases and J 5 bases; bases outside gene matches: 5. This CDR3 is 14 amino acids long. The CDR3 is CSARDGQGEYGYTF. The DNA of the CDR3 is TGCAGTGCTAGAGACGGACAGGGAGAGTATGGCTACACCTTC.

This sequence joins TRBV13 and TRBJ2-1; 9 bases are a match to TRBD2. The V gene end was trimmed by 4 bases and the J gene end by 6 bases; junction bases not matched to a gene: 7. Germline V gene lookup returns CDR1 PRHDT and CDR2 FYEKMQ (reference sequence). This CDR3 region has 15 residues. CDR3 region: CASSSILAGPNEQFF. DNA for the CDR3: TGTGCCAGCAGCTCGATACTAGCGGGTCCCAATGAGCAGTTCTTC. Full variable domain (rest looked up from reference TRBV13 and TRBJ2-1): AAGVIQSPRHLIKEKRETATLKCYPIPRHDTVYWYQQGPGQDPQFLISFYEKMQSDKGSIPDRFSAQQFSDYHSELNMSSLELGDSALYFCASSSILAGPNEQFFGPGTRLTVL.

The genes are TRBV6-5 and TRBJ2-6; 10 nucleotides match TRBD1. The CDR3 contains 18 residues. The germline V gene has CDR1 MNHEY and CDR2 SVGAGI. The V gene end was trimmed by 4 bases and the J gene end by 4 bases; junction bases not matched to a gene: 10. CDR3 region: CASSSPGTGVFGANVLTF. The CDR3 DNA is TGTGCCAGCAGTTCCCCCGGGACAGGGGTTTTCGGGGCCAACGTCCTGACTTTC.

Only a few counts were recorded for this clonotype. V and J are TRBV7-2 and TRBJ2-3; D is uncertain. Germline V gene lookup returns CDR1 SGHTA and CDR2 FQGNSA. The V and J ends lost 3 bases and 11 bases respectively, with 12 bases between them. The CDR3 runs 12 residues. The CDR3 reads CASSFVVRKQYF. The CDR3 bases are TGTGCCAGCAGCTTCGTAGTGAGGAAGCAGTATTTT.

This clonotype was found a few times. The chain has TRBV28 and TRBJ1-6; weak D call: TRBD1 (6 bases). The CDR3 has 15 amino acids. Germline V lookup: CDR1 MDHEN, CDR2 SYDVKM. V was cut by 2 bases and J by 5 bases, with 10 bases left in between. CDR3 loop: CASSLQGLNNSPLHF. The CDR3 DNA sequence: TGTGCCAGCAGTTTACAGGGGCTAAATAATTCACCCCTCCACTTT.

This clonotype was picked up many times. This chain joins TRBV29-1 and TRBJ2-5; D is uncertain. CDR1 and CDR2 from the germline V gene are SQVTM and ANQGSEA. V lost 2 bases, J lost 3 bases, and 10 bases lay in between. The CDR3 is 13 amino acids. The CDR3 DNA sequence: TGCAGCGTTGAAATCCCTGCGGAAGAGACCCAGTACTTC. Protein product: CSVEIPAEETQYF.

For this clonotype: A much larger clone is a single base away; this may be a read error. The chain has TRBV29-1 and TRBJ2-1; D unclear. The CDR3 sequence is 11 residues long. The germline V gene encodes CDR1 SQVTM and CDR2 ANQGSEA. The CDR3 sequence: CSLGSYDEQFF. Here the CDR3 DNA reads TGCAGCCTGGGGTCCTACGATGAGCAGTTCTTC.

The V and J genes are TRBV29-1 and TRBJ1-2; D ambiguous. The length of the CDR3 is 12 residues. Trimming took off 3 bases at V and 4 bases at J, with 9 bases between the two ends. Germline V CDR1 and CDR2: SQVTM, ANQGSEA. The CDR3 DNA sequence: TGCAGCGTTGATTCCGGGATCTATGGCTACACCTTC. Translation gives CSVDSGIYGYTF.

This clonotype appeared a few times. Sequence at one end of the junction differs from germline and may be a read error. The chain links TRBV7-2 to TRBJ2-3; D may be TRBD1 or TRBD2 (5 bases each). The CDR3 covers 18 residues. Germline CDR1 is SGHTA and CDR2 is FQGNSA. This chain's CDR3 is CAGSQLLIGAGGTDTQYF. The CDR3 DNA reads as TGTGCCGGCAGCCAACTTCTCATAGGGGCGGGCGGCACAGATACGCAGTATTTT.

This clonotype occurred a few times. The chain carries TRBV2 and TRBJ1-2, with a possible D match to TRBD1 (5 bases). Trimming shortened V by 3 bases and J by 2 bases, and 19 bases separated the two germline ends. Germline V gene sequence: CDR1 SNHLY, CDR2 FYNNEI. The CDR3 loop spans 17 amino acids. The CDR3 loop is CASSETLTGALNYGYTF. CDR3 DNA: TGTGCCAGCAGTGAGACCTTGACTGGGGCCCTAAACTATGGCTACACCTTC.

This chain joins TRBV20-1 and TRBJ2-1; weak D call: TRBD2 (6 bases). The CDR3 covers 16 residues. Trimming removed 0 bases at V and 2 bases at J, with 14 bases between. Per germline, CDR1 DFQATT and CDR2 SNEGSKA (reference sequence). The CDR3 bases are TGCAGTGCTAGAGATCTCGGGGGTTTCACCTACAATGAGCAGTTCTTC. Protein product: CSARDLGGFTYNEQFF.

A word on this clonotype: This may come from a read error, since a much larger clone is one base off. The CDR3 region has the DNA TGTGTCAGCAGCCGCCAGGGACTAGCTTTCCCACCTAACCAAGAGACCCAGTACTTC. Residues: CVSSRQGLAFPPNQETQYF. The chain recombines TRBV12-3 or TRBV12-4 with TRBJ2-5; 9 bases map to TRBD2. The CDR3 sequence is 19 residues long.

The J gene is TRBJ2-1, the V gene TRBV20-1, with no clear D. Trimming stripped 2 bases from V and 9 bases from J, with 8 bases between. This CDR3 comprises 11 residues. CDR1 is DFQATT and CDR2 is SNEGSKA in the germline V gene (reference sequence). The CDR3 region is CSARLFPEQFF. The CDR3, as DNA: TGCAGTGCTAGACTATTCCCTGAGCAGTTCTTC.

The chain employs TRBV20-1 and TRBJ1-2; 8 bases map to TRBD1. V dropped 5 bases and J dropped 7; count of bases not matched to a gene: 6. The V gene's germline CDR1 is DFQATT and CDR2 SNEGSKA (reference sequence). The CDR3 runs to 12 residues. In nucleotides, the CDR3 is TGCAGTGCTGCCAGGGGGCTGGGTGGCTACACCTTC. Its protein product is CSAARGLGGYTF.

CDR3 loop: CASSRLQETNNEQFF. The CDR3 DNA reads TGTGCCAGCAGCCGCTTACAGGAGACCAACAATGAGCAGTTCTTC. This chain uses TRBV4-2 with TRBJ2-1; D perhaps matches TRBD1 (5 bases). Trimming took off 4 bases at V and 5 bases at J, with 15 bases between the two ends. Germline V CDR1 and CDR2: LGHNA, YNFKEQ. The CDR3 loop spans 15 amino acids.

This clonotype came up a few times. The V gene is TRBV6-2 or TRBV6-3, the J gene TRBJ2-3; no definite D call. The CDR3 has 13 residues. With 8 bases removed from V and 4 bases from J, the gap between germline ends came to 13 bases. The germline V gene has CDR1 MNHEY and CDR2 SVGEGT. This CDR3 is CASSSLGSDTQYF. CDR3 sequence (DNA): TGTGCCAGCTCCTCGCTTGGGTCAGATACGCAGTATTTT.

Turning to this clonotype: With a much larger clone just one base away, this may be a read error. The V call is TRBV12-3 or TRBV12-4, the J call TRBJ2-7; TRBD1 matches 8 bases. The CDR3 is 12 residues long. This chain's CDR3 is CTSSWTGYEQYF. The CDR3 DNA reads as TGTACCAGCAGCTGGACAGGGTACGAGCAGTACTTC.